This T cell receptor beta chain is drawn from a study of regulatory T cells in long-lasting Graves disease. About the research overall: Antithyroid drugs had been taken by newly diagnosed Graves' patients for under 3 months.

The CDR3 length is 17 residues. V dropped 3 bases and J dropped 0 bases, with 18 bases sitting between them. The germline V gene has CDR1 DFQATT and CDR2 SNEGSKA (reference sequence). General study points: It was peripheral blood alone, not thyroid tissue, that was studied. Possibly, accuracy suffered from the small sample size.

Documented time point: newly diagnosed GD, antithyroid drugs for less than 3 months. From PBMCs, RNA was extracted and then used to make the TCR library. Sequencing libraries for TCR beta were prepared with iRepertoire HTBI primers and Arm-PCR of CDR3 regions. TCRdb reprocessed the multiplex PCR reads via MiXCR and lists one record per CDR3 protein. Found here are over 300,000 distinct CDR3 sequences, about a sixth of them singletons; the top ten hold about 20%. As concerns this clonotype: The antigen is not known.

Sequences were derived from peripheral blood mononuclear cells (PBMCs), sampled at new diagnosis, from a patient treated with antithyroid drugs. The genes are TRBV20-1 and TRBJ2-4; tentative D call: TRBD1 (6 bases). This TCR came from a female donor with Graves disease. This chain's CDR3 is CSASLDPGAPAKNIQYF. In DNA form, the CDR3 reads TGCAGTGCTAGTCTGGACCCAGGGGCTCCAGCCAAAAACATTCAGTACTTC.